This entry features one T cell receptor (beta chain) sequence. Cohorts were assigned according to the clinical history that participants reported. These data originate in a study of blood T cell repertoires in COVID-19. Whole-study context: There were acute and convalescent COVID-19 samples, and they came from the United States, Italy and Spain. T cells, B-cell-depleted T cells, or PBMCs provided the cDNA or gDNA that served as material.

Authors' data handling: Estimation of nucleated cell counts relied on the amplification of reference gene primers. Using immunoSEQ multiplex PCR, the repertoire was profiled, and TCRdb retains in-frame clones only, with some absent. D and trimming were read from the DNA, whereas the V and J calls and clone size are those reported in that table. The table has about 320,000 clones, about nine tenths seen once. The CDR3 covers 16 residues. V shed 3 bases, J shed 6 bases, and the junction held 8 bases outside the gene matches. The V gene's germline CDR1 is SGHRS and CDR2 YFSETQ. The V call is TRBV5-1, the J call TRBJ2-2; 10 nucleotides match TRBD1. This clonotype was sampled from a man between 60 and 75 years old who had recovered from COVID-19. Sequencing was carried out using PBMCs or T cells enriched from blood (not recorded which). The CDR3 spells CASSSPGQGSAGELFF. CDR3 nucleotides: TGCGCCAGCAGCTCCCCGGGACAGGGGTCCGCCGGGGAGCTGTTTTTT.